This T cell receptor (beta chain) was identified in a study of cytomegalovirus exposure and HLA in healthy donors. The wider study: There were fewer than 130 million unique TCR beta sequences, drawn from about 179 million T cells, in an earlier analysis.

On this clone: Its target is not known.

Study observations and caveats: Researchers counted roughly 150 TCR beta chains as cytomegalovirus-associated. A prior analysis recorded that most TCR beta V segments were productive about 90% or about 30% of the time.

Primers included in the PCR were 60 Vbeta and 13 Jbeta primers. Only in-frame clones appear in the TCRdb table, and some are missing; sequencing was by immunoSEQ multiplex PCR. The sample lists about 190,000 clones, just under 75% occurring once. Germline CDR1 SGHDT, CDR2 YYEEEE. CDR3 length: 15 residues. V was shortened by 0 bases and J by 5 bases, with 14 bases between the two germline ends. The chain joins TRBV5-6 to TRBJ2-5; D not resolved. The sequence was obtained from a woman between 25 and 40 years old in good health and CMV-seropositive. The sample consisted of PBMCs. CDR3 coding DNA: TGTGCCAGCAGCTTGGTTCAGAGGTCGATGGAGACCCAGTACTTC. Translated, it gives CASSLVQRSMETQYF.